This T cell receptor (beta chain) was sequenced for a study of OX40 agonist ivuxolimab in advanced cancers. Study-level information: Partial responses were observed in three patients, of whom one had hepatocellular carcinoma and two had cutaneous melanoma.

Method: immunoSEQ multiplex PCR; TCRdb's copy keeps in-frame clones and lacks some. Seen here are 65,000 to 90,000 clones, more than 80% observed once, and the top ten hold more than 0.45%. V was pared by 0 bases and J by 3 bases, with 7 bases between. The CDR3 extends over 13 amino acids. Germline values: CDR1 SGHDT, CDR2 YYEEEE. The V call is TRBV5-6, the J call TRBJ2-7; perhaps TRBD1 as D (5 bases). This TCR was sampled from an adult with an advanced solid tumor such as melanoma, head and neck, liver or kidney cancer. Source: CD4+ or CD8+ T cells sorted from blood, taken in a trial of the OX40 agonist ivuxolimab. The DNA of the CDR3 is TGTGCCAGCAGCTTGGATAGGGGCTACGAGCAGTACTTC. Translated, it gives CASSLDRGYEQYF.